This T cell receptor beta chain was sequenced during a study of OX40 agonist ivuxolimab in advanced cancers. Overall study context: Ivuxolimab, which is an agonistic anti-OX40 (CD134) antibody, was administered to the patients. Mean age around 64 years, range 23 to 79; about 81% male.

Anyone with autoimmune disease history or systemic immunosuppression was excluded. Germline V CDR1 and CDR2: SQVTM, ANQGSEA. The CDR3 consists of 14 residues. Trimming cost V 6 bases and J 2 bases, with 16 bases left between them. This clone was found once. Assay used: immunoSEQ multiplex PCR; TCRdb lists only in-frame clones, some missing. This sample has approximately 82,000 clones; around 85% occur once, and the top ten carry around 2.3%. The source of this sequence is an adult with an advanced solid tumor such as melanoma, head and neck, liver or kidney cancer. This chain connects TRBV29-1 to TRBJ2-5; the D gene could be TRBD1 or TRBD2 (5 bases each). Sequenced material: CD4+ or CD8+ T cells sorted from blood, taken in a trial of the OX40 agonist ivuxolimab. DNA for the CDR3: TGCAGCGTAGTCCGGGACGGAGGACAAGAGACCCAGTACTTC. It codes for CSVVRDGGQETQYF.